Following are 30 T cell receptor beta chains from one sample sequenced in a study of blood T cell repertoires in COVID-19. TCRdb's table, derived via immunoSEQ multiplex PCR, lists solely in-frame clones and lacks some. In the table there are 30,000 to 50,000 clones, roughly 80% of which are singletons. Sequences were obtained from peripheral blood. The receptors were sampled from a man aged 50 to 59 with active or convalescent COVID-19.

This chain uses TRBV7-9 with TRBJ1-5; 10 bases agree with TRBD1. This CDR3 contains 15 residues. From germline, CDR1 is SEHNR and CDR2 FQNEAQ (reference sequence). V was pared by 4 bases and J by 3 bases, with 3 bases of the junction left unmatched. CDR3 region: CASSSDRGSNQPQHF. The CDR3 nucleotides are TGTGCCAGCAGCTCGGACAGGGGGTCCAATCAGCCCCAGCATTTT.

CDR3 sequence (DNA): TGTGCCAGCAGCCGCAGCACAGGGGGGGAGCAGTACTTC. Its translation is CASSRSTGGEQYF. The V call is TRBV7-3, the J call TRBJ2-7; 8 nucleotides align to TRBD1. This CDR3 region has 13 residues. Trimming cost V 5 bases and J 7 bases; bases outside gene matches: 7. From germline, CDR1 is SGHTA and CDR2 FQGTGA.

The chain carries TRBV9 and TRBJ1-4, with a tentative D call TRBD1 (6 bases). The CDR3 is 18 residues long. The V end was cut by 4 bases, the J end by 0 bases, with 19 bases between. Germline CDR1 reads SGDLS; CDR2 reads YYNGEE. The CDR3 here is CASSPRDRTKTTNEKLFF. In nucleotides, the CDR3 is TGTGCCAGCAGCCCCCGCGACAGGACGAAGACAACTAATGAAAAACTGTTTTTT.

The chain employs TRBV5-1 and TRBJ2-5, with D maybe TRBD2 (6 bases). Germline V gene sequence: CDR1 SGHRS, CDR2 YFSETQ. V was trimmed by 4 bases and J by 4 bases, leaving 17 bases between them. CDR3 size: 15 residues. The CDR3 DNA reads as TGCGCCAGCAGCACCGCTAGCGCGGCGAGAGAGACCCAGTACTTC. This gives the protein CASSTASAARETQYF.

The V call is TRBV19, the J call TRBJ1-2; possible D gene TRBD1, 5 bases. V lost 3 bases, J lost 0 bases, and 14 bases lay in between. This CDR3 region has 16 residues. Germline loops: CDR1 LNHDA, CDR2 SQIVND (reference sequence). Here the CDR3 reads CASSITIRQTNYGYTF. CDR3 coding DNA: TGTGCCAGTAGTATCACAATCCGACAGACTAACTATGGCTACACCTTC.

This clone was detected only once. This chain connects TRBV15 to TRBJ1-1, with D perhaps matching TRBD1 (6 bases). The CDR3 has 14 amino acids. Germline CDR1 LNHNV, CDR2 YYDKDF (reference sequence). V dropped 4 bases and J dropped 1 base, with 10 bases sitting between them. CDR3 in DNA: TGTGCCACCAGCACCCGGGACAAGAACACTGAAGCTTTCTTT. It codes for CATSTRDKNTEAFF.

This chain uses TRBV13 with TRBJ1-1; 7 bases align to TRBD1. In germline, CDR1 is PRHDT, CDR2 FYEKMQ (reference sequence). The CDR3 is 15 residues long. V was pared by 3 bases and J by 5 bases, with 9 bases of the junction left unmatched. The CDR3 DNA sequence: TGTGCCAGCAGCTTTGAGGGGGCGATGGTAACTGAAGCTTTCTTT. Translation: CASSFEGAMVTEAFF.

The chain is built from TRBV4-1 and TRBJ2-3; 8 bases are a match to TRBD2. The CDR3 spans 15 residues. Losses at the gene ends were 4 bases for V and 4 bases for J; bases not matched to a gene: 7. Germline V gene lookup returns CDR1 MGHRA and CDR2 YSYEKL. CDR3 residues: CASSLYGGASDTQYF. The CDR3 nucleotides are TGCGCCAGCAGCCTCTACGGGGGGGCCTCAGATACGCAGTATTTT.

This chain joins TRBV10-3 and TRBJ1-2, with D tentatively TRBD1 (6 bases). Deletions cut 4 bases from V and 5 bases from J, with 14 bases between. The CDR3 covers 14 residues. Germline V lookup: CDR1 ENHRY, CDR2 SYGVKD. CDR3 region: CAISAEAGVYGYTF. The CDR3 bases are TGTGCCATCAGTGCGGAGGCAGGGGTGTATGGCTACACCTTC.

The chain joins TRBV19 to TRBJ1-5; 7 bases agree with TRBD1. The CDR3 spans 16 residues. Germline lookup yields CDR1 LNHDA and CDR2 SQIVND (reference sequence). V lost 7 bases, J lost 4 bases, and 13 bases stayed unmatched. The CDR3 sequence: CASTPPTGSLNQPQHF. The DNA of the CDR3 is TGTGCCAGTACCCCCCCGACAGGGAGCCTGAATCAGCCCCAGCATTTT. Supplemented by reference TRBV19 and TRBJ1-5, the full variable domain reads DGGITQSPKYLFRKEGQNVTLSCEQNLNHDAMYWYRQDPGQGLRLIYYSQIVNDFQKGDIAEGYSVSREKKESFPLTVTSAQKNPTAFYLCASTPPTGSLNQPQHFGDGTRLSIL.

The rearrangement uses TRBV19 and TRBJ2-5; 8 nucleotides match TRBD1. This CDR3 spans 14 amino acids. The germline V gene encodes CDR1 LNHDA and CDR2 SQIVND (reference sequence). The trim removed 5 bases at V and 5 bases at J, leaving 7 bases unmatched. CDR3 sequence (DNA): TGTGCCAGTAGTCCTACAGGGGGTGTGGAGACCCAGTACTTC. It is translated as CASSPTGGVETQYF.

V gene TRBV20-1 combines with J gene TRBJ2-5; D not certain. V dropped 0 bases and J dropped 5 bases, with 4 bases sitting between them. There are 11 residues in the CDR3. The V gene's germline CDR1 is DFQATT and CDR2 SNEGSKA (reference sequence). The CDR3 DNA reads TGCAGTGCTAGAGACGTGGAGACCCAGTACTTC. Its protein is CSARDVETQYF.

CDR3 sequence: CATSREMGGPYSVYTF. CDR3 DNA: TGTGCCACCAGCAGAGAGATGGGTGGGCCCTATAGCGTGTACACCTTC. The chain couples TRBV15 to TRBJ1-2; no firm D call. Germline CDR1 reads LNHNV; CDR2 reads YYDKDF (reference sequence). This CDR3 has 16 residues. Trimming shortened V by 0 bases and J by 11 bases, and 22 bases separated the two germline ends.

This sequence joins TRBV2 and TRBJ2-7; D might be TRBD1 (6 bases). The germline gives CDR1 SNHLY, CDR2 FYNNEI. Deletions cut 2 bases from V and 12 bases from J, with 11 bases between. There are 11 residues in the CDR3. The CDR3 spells CASSEYRDMYF. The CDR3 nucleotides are TGTGCCAGCAGTGAATATCGGGACATGTACTTC.

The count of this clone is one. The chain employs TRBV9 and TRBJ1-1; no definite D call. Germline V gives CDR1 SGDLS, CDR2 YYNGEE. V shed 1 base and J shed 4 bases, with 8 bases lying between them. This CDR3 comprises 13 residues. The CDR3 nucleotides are TGTGCCAGCAGCGTATTTCCGGGCACTGAAGCTTTCTTT. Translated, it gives CASSVFPGTEAFF. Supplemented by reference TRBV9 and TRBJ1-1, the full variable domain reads DSGVTQTPKHLITATGQRVTLRCSPRSGDLSVYWYQQSLDQGLQFLIQYYNGEERAKGNILERFSAQQFPDLHSELNLSSLELGDSALYFCASSVFPGTEAFFGQGTRLTVV.

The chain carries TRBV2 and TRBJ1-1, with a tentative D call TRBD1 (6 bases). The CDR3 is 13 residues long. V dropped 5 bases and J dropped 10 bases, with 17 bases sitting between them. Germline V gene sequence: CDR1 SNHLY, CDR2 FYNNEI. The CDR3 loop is CASSRERSRGAFF. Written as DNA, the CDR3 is TGTGCCAGCAGTAGAGAGCGGTCCAGGGGAGCTTTCTTT.

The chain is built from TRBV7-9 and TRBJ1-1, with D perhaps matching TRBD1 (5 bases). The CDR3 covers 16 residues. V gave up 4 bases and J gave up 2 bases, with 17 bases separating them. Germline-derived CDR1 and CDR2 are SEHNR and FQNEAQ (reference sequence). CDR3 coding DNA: TGTGCCAGCAGCTACAACCCGGGACTGATTAACACTGAAGCTTTCTTT. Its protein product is CASSYNPGLINTEAFF.

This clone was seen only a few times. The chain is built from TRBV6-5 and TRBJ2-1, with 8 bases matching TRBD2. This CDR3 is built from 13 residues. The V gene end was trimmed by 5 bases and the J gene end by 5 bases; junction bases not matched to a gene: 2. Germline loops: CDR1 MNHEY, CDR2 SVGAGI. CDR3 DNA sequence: TGTGCCAGCAGTAGCGGGGGCAACAATGAGCAGTTCTTC. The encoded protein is CASSSGGNNEQFF.

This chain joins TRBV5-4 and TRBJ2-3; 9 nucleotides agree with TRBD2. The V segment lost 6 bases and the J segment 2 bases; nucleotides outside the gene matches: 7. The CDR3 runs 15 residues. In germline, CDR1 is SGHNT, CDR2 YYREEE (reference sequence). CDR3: CASTPAGGITDTQYF. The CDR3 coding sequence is TGTGCCAGCACCCCTGCGGGGGGGATCACAGATACGCAGTATTTT.

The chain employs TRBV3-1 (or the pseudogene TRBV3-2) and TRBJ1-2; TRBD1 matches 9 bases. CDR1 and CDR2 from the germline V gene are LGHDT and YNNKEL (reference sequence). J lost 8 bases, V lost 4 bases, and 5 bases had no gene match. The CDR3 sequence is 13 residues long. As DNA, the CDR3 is TGTGCCAGCAGCCGGGGACAGGGAAGGGGCTACACCTTC. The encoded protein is CASSRGQGRGYTF.

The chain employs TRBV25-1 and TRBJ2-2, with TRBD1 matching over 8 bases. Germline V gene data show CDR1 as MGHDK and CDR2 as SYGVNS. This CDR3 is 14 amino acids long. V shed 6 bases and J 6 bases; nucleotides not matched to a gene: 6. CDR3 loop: CASSSGGAAGELFF. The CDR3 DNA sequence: TGTGCCAGCAGCTCAGGGGGCGCAGCCGGGGAGCTGTTTTTT.

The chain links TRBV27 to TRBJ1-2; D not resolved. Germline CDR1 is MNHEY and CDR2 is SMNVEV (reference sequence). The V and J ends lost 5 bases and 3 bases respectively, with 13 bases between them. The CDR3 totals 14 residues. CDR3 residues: CASSANRDYYGYTF. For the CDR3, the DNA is TGTGCCAGCAGTGCAAACCGGGATTACTATGGCTACACCTTC.

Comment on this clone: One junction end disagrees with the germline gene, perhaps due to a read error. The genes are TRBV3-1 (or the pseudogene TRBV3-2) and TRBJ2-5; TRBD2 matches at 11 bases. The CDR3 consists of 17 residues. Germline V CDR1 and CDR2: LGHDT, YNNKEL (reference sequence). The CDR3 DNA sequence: TGTGCCAACAGCCAAGATTGGGATAGCGGGGGGGTGGAGACCCAGTACTTC. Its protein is CANSQDWDSGGVETQYF.

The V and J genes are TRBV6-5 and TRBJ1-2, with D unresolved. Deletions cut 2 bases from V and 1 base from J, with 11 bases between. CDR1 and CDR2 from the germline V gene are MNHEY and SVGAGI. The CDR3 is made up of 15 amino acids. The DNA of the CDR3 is TGTGCCAGCAGTTACAATCCCCAGGTTAACTATGGCTACACCTTC. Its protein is CASSYNPQVNYGYTF.

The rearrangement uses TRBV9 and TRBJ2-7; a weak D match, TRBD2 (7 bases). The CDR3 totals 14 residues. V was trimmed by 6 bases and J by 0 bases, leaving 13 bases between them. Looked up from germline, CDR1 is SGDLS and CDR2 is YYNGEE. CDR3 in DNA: TGTGCCAGCACCCGGGGGGCTGACTCCTACGAGCAGTACTTC. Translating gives CASTRGADSYEQYF.

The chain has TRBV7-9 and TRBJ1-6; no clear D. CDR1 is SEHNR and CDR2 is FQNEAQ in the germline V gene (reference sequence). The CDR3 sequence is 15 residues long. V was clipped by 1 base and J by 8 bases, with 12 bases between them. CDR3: CASSLVAGSYSPLHF. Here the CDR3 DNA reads TGTGCCAGCAGCTTAGTTGCAGGATCATATTCACCCCTCCACTTT.

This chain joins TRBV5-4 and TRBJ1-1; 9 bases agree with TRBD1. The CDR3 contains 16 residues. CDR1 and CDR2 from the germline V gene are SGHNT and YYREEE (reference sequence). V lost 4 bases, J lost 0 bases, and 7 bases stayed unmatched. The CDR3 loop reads CASSPGQGRVNTEAFF. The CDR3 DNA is TGTGCCAGCAGCCCAGGACAGGGGAGGGTGAACACTGAAGCTTTCTTT.

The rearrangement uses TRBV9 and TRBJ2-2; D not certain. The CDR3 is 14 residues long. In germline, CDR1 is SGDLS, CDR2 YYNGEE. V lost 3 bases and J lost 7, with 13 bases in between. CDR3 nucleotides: TGTGCCAGCAGCGGGGCACGGCACTTCGGGGAGCTGTTTTTT. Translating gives CASSGARHFGELFF.

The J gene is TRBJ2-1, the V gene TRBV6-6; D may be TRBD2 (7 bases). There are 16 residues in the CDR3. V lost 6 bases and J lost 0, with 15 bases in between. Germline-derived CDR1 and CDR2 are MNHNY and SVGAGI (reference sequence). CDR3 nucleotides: TGTGCCAGCAGCAACGGGGGGCAGAGCTCCTACAATGAGCAGTTCTTC. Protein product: CASSNGGQSSYNEQFF.

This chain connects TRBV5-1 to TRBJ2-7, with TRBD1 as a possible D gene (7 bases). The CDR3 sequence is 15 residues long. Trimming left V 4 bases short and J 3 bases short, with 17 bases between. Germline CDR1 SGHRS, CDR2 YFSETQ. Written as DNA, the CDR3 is TGCGCCAGCAGCCCCAGGGGGGACACCTACTACGAGCAGTACTTC. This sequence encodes CASSPRGDTYYEQYF.